Below, 4 T cell receptor beta chains from the same sample are listed, as sequenced in a study of T cell responses to AZD1222 COVID-19 vaccine. The assay was immunoSEQ multiplex PCR, and TCRdb's table has in-frame clones only and misses some. This sample yields around 95,000 clones, of which around 90% are seen a single time; 1.5% to 2% belongs to the top ten. Sequencing used peripheral blood, obtained on day 0 of AZD1222 vaccination. Receptors were obtained from an adult in good health.

This clone has only one observation. CDR3 DNA: TGTGCCAGCACGTCCGGGGACGCCACCATATATTTT. Protein sequence: CASTSGDATIYF. This chain connects TRBV28 to TRBJ1-3, with D maybe TRBD1 (5 bases). The V gene's germline CDR1 is MDHEN and CDR2 SYDVKM. V lost 7 bases and J lost 9, with 13 bases in between. The CDR3 consists of 12 residues.

This chain links TRBV30 with TRBJ2-1; 7 bases fit TRBD1. This CDR3 is built from 15 residues. Germline V gene sequence: CDR1 GTSNPN, CDR2 SVGIG (reference sequence). V shed 2 bases and J 1 base; nucleotides not matched to a gene: 5. The CDR3 DNA is TGTGCCTGGAGTTCTTACAGGGGTTCCTACAATGAGCAGTTCTTC. It codes for CAWSSYRGSYNEQFF.

This chain connects TRBV6-5 to TRBJ2-3; 8 bases line up with TRBD2. This CDR3 is 14 amino acids long. The germline V gene has CDR1 MNHEY and CDR2 SVGAGI. Losses at the gene ends were 5 bases for V and 0 bases for J; bases not matched to a gene: 1. Here the CDR3 reads CASSQRESTDTQYF. CDR3 coding DNA: TGTGCCAGCAGTCAGCGGGAGAGCACAGATACGCAGTATTTT.

The chain links TRBV5-4 to TRBJ2-7, with 11 bases matching TRBD2. Trimming cost V 7 bases and J 0 bases; bases outside gene matches: 15. Germline CDR1 SGHNT, CDR2 YYREEE (reference sequence). The CDR3 totals 18 residues. For the CDR3, the DNA is TGTGCCAGCGGAGTCGGGGGACTAGCGGTTTCTTACTCCTACGAGCAGTACTTC. Encoded protein: CASGVGGLAVSYSYEQYF.